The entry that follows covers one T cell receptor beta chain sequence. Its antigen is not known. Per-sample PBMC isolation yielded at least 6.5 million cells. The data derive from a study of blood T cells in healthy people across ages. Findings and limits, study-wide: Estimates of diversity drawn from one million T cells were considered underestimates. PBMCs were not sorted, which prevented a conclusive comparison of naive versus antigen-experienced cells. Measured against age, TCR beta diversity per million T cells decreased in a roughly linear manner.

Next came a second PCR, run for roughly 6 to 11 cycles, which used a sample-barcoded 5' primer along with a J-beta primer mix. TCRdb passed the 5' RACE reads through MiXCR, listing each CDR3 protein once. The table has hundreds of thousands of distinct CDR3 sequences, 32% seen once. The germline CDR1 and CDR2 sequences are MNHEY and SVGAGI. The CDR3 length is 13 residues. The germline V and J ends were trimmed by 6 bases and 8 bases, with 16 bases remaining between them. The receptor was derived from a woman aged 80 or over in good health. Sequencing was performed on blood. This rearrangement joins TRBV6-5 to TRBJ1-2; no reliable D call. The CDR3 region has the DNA TGTGCCAGCAGCTCCGGTTCTTTGGGGGGCTACACCTTC. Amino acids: CASSSGSLGGYTF.